Sequencing of this TCR beta chain was carried out in a study of shared clonotypes between healthy human individuals. Overall study results and limits: Sequencing depth was expected to affect clonotype sharing among donors.

Concerning this clone: The antigen is unknown. Other nucleotide sequences from this sample produce the same CDR3.

The protocol was immunoSEQ multiplex PCR, while the TCRdb copy is restricted to in-frame clones and leaves out a portion. Of 2 million to 2.5 million clones in the sample, about 92% are singletons; the top ten hold about 0.39%. The sequence was obtained from a man younger than 30 in good health. Some clones in this sample may be carry-over from other donors' samples. Specimen: naive CD4+ T cells from PBMCs. As for subset: CD45RA+ positively selected.

The CDR3 is CASSLGTYYEQYF. CDR3 sequence (DNA): TGTGCCAGCAGTTTAGGGACTTACTACGAGCAGTACTTC. The V and J genes are TRBV28 and TRBJ2-7; maybe TRBD2 (6 bases). The CDR3 spans 13 residues. CDR1 is MDHEN, CDR2 SYDVKM, per germline. V was pared by 2 bases and J by 3 bases, with 8 bases between.